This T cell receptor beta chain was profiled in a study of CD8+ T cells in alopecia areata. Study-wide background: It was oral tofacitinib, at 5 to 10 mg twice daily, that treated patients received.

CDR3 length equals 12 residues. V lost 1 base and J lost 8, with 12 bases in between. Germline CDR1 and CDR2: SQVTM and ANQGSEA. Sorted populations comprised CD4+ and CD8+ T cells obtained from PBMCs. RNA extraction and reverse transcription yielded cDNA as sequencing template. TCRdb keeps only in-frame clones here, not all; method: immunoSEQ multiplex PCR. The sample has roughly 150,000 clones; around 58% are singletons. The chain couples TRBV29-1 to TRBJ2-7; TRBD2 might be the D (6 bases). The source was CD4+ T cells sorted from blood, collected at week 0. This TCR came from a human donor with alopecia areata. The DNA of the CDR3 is TGCAGCGTTGAAGGGGAGGTCTCTCAGCAGTACTTC. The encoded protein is CSVEGEVSQQYF.